The sequence of this T cell receptor (beta chain) was determined in a study of hypomethylating agent response in myelodysplastic syndrome (dated by TCRdb to the early 2020s). About the study as a whole: The hypomethylating agent given was azacitidine in about 70% of the 11 patients and decitabine in 3 of 11 patients. Among the myelodysplastic syndrome patients in the cohort, under 10 were male and 2 were female. Patients had a mean age of about 78 +/- 6.2 years, and a diploid cytogenetic profile was the most common. The mutation found most frequently was TET2, which appeared in about 45% of the 11 patients. Complete response or hematologic improvement was achieved by six patients, and 4 or 5 patients were classified as non-responders. Complete response or hematologic improvement counted as response, and patients meeting neither criterion were classed as non-responders.

Libraries were made using the immunoSEQ multiplex PCR assay. Sequencing was run at survey resolution with two replicates of 200 ng each, for a total of approximately 400 ng of DNA per sample. Using multiplex PCR primers aimed at V and J genes, the hsTCRB kit picked up rearranged TCRB sequences in genomic DNA. The CDR3 region was amplified in a first PCR of 31 cycles using the QIAGEN Multiplex PCR Kit. An approximately 8-cycle second PCR added sample barcodes and Illumina adapters to each replicate. A QuantStudio 6 together with the KAPA library quantification kit was used to quantify the pooled libraries. About 15 pM of pooled libraries were sequenced on an Illumina MiSeq with 156-cycle single-end reads and a 15-cycle index read. Per the authors' processing: Of approximately 180,000 unique clonotypes, 1.5% to 2% were flagged by VDJdb annotation as previously reported viral-epitope-specific. The immunoSEQ Data Assistant and immunoSEQ Analyzer converted raw reads into normalized, annotated TCRB repertoires. Clonotypes were analyzed with BioAnalyzer and version 0.6.5 of the immunarch R package. Before richness was estimated, every repertoire was downsampled to match the clone count of the smallest repertoire. Clonotypes were sorted into expanded, contracted or novel categories with Fisher's exact tests, where novel meant the clonotype had zero frequency before treatment. Significantly changed CDR3 beta sequences were clustered with GLIPH2 using simulation_depth=1000 and kmer_min_depth=3, and CDR3s shorter than five residues were excluded. Not all clones reach the TCRdb copy of this immuneACCESS table, which keeps in-frame sequences only. Checked studies attribute under half of the gap to unresolved V genes and leave the rest unexplained. That table gives V, J and clone size, and the DNA gave D and trimming. In this sample the table shows under 5,500 clones, around four fifths of which occur a single time. About 15% of the sample goes to the ten largest clones.

With respect to this clone: The clone's antigen remains unknown. No qualities accompany the bases; no much larger clone lies one base away.

CDR1 and CDR2, looked up from the germline V gene, are SGHRS and YFSETQ. The junction shows trimming of 0 bases on V and 3 bases on J, plus 15 bases between the germline ends. The CDR3 holds 16 amino acids from the cysteine to the phenylalanine. Just the 48-base CDR3 DNA is kept, in frame starting at base 1. Bulk bone marrow was analyzed, and T-cell subsets were not sorted. Bone marrow from about a dozen myelodysplastic syndrome patients, collected before and after hypomethylating agent therapy, underwent immunosequencing of the TCR beta CDR3 regions. Each patient contributed a baseline bone marrow plus two to three bone marrows at different post-treatment timepoints for longitudinal repertoire tracking. Whole bone marrow served as the source for genomic DNA extraction, with DNA quality checked using TapeStation, NanoDrop OneC and PicoGreen assays. What the study reported, not specific to this receptor: After hypomethylating agent treatment, no significant change in richness, rarefaction diversity or clonality was seen, either across all patients or within response groups. The shared GLIPH2 clusters might recognize novel MDS antigens, but this possibility was not confirmed and requires experimental validation. Because the healthy control donors and the MDS patients were not matched by age, the comparison between MDS and healthy samples could have been affected. Novel clonotypes appeared more often in responders, whereas non-responders had more contracted clonotypes after treatment. Only roughly 11 patients were analyzed, so the cohort was small.

The V and J segments used are TRBV5-1 and TRBJ1-1, with TRBD1 tentatively as D gene (5 bases match). The receptor was isolated from a human donor with myelodysplastic syndrome. The source was bone marrow, collected before or after starting hypomethylating agent treatment for myelodysplastic syndrome (not recorded which). The DNA sequence reads TGCGCCAGCAGCTTGGCGGGCACCCCGGGGGACACTGAAGCTTTCTTT. This gives the protein CASSLAGTPGDTEAFF.